Here is one T cell receptor beta chain with its context. Its antigen is undetermined. Profiled with immunoSEQ multiplex PCR; TCRdb holds only in-frame clones, not every one. The sample carries 70,000 or so clones, 65% to 85% recorded once. Ahead of sequencing, the ViraFEST assay grew antigen-specific CD4+ T cells using viral peptide pools. Subsequent to a culture period of more than 9 days, CD4+ T cells were isolated. The person had PCR-confirmed SARS-CoV-2 infection between March and December 2020. The negative control condition used HIV-1 Nef peptides. IL-2 medium took the place of half the medium on both days 3 and 7. Trimming removed 1 base at V and 13 bases at J, with 14 bases between. This CDR3 contains 12 residues. Germline-derived CDR1 and CDR2 are SEHNR and FQNEAQ (reference sequence). The entry originates in a study of vaccination effects on CD4 cells after COVID-19. Study-wide results and limits: Both infection-induced and vaccine-induced clones contracted markedly at late post-vaccination timepoints.

The input for sequencing was CD4+ T cells from PBMCs cultured with HIV peptides, taken before COVID-19 vaccination. Subset of the sample: HIV-1 Nef peptide pool negative control/reference culture. The chain carries TRBV7-9 and TRBJ2-7; maybe TRBD1 (5 bases). This receptor was obtained from a human donor who had a prior SARS-CoV-2 infection. The CDR3 DNA is TGTGCCAGCAGCTTAGAACAGGCCCCTAGATACTTC. This codes for CASSLEQAPRYF.